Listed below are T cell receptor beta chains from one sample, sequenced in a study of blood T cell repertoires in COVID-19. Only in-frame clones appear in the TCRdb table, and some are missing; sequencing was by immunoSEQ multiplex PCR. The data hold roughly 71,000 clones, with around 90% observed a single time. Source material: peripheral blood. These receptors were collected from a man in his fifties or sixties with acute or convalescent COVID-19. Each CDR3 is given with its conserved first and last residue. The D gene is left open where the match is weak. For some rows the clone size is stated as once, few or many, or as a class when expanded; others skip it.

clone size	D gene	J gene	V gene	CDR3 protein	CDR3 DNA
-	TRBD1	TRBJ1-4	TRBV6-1	CASSGITGTGGAGEKLFF	TGTGCCAGCAGTGGAATTACCGGGACAGGGGGCGCGGGTGAAAAACTGTTTTTT
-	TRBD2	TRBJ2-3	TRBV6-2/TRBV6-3	CASSYRDYITDTQYF	TGTGCCAGCAGTTATAGGGACTATATCACAGATACGCAGTATTTT
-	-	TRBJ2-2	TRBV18	CASSQKRGASTGELFF	TGTGCCAGCTCTCAAAAGAGAGGAGCCAGCACCGGGGAGCTGTTTTTT
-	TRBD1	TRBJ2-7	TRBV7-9	CASSLMGTGSYEQYF	TGTGCCAGCAGCTTAATGGGGACAGGCTCCTACGAGCAGTACTTC
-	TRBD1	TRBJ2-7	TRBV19	CASMQTGIGEQYF	TGTGCCAGTATGCAGACAGGGATTGGCGAGCAGTACTTC
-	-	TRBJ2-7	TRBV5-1	CASSLVDSTYEQYF	TGCGCCAGCAGCTTGGTAGACAGCACCTACGAGCAGTACTTC
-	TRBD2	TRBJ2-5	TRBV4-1	CASSRRVAGGKETQYF	TGCGCCAGCAGCCGCCGGGTAGCGGGGGGTAAGGAGACCCAGTACTTC
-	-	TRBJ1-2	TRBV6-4	CASSPRGSYGYTF	TGTGCCAGCAGCCCCCGGGGGAGCTATGGCTACACCTTC
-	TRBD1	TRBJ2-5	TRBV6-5	CASRGQSQETQYF	TGTGCCAGCAGGGGACAGAGCCAAGAGACCCAGTACTTC
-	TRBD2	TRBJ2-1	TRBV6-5	CASSYSRPTGGQFF	TGTGCCAGCAGTTACTCCCGGCCGACGGGGGGGCAGTTCTTC
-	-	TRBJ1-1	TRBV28	CASSSEGKDTEAFF	TGTGCCAGCAGTTCGGAGGGTAAGGACACTGAAGCTTTCTTT
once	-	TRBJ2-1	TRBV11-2	CASSFGGYSYNEQFF	TGTGCCAGCAGCTTCGGGGGATACTCCTACAATGAGCAGTTCTTC
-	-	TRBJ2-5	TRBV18	CASRTDQETQYF	TGTGCCAGCCGTACAGACCAAGAGACCCAGTACTTC
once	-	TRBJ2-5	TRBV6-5	CASSTQVERETQYF	TGTGCCAGCAGTACACAGGTCGAGAGGGAGACCCAGTACTTC
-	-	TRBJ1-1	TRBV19	CASSIRGTEAFF	TGTGCCAGTAGTATCCGGGGGACTGAAGCTTTCTTT
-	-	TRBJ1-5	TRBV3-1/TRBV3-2	CASSQAGINQPQHF	TGTGCCAGCAGCCAAGCAGGAATCAATCAGCCCCAGCATTTT
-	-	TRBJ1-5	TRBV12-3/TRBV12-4	CASSSRSNQPQHF	TGTGCCAGCAGTTCCCGTAGCAATCAGCCCCAGCATTTT
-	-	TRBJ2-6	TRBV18	CASSPYQTGTGANVLTF	TGTGCCAGCTCACCGTACCAGACAGGTACCGGGGCCAACGTCCTGACTTTC
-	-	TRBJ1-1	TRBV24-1	CATSGPPNTEAFF	TGTGCCACCAGTGGGCCCCCGAACACTGAAGCTTTCTTT
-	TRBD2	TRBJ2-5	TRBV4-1	CASSQTGLARETQYF	TGCGCCAGCAGCCAAACGGGACTAGCGAGAGAGACCCAGTACTTC
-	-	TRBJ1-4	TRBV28	CASRGGLGTTNEKLFF	TGTGCCAGCCGGGGAGGGCTGGGTACAACTAATGAAAAACTGTTTTTT
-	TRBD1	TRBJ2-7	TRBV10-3	CAISRDRGSYEQYF	TGTGCCATCAGTAGGGACAGGGGATCCTACGAGCAGTACTTC
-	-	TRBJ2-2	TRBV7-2	CASSLVYANPGELFF	TGTGCCAGCAGCTTAGTATATGCGAACCCCGGGGAGCTGTTTTTT
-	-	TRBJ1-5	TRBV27	CASSLRSYQPQHF	TGTGCCAGCAGTTTGCGGAGTTATCAGCCCCAGCATTTT
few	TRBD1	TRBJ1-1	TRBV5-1	CASSSTGTGRTEAFF	TGCGCCAGCAGCTCAACCGGGACAGGGAGAACTGAAGCTTTCTTT
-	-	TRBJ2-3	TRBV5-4	CASSLMSQGTDTQYF	TGTGCCAGCAGCTTGATGTCTCAGGGCACAGATACGCAGTATTTT
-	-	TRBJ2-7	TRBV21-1	CASRFNGRGRWEQYF	TGTGCCAGCAGGTTCAACGGGCGGGGGAGGTGGGAGCAGTACTTC
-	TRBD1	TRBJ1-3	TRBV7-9	CAGQQGALGNTIYF	TGTGCCGGCCAGCAGGGGGCTCTTGGAAACACCATATATTTT
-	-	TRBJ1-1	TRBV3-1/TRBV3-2	CASSQDPGRAFF	TGTGCCAGCAGCCAAGATCCGGGGAGGGCTTTCTTT
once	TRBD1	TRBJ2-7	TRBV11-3	CASSLPGTGKSSYEQYF	TGTGCCAGCAGCCTGCCCGGGACAGGAAAGAGCTCCTACGAGCAGTACTTC
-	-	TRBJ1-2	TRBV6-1	CASSEARFSYGYTF	TGTGCCAGCAGTGAAGCGAGGTTCAGCTATGGCTACACCTTC
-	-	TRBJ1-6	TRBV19	CASSINLLNSPLHF	TGTGCCAGTAGTATTAATCTTCTTAATTCACCCCTCCACTTT
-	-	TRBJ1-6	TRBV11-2	CASSLPRDNSPLHF	TGTGCCAGCAGCTTACCCAGGGATAATTCACCCCTCCACTTT
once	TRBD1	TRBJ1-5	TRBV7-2	CASSPGTVQPQHF	TGTGCCAGCAGCCCCGGGACAGTTCAGCCCCAGCATTTT
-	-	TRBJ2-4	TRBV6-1	CASSEVGGRSIQYF	TGTGCCAGCAGTGAAGTCGGGGGGCGAAGCATTCAGTACTTC
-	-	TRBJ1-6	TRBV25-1	CASSAQGSALHF	TGTGCCAGCAGTGCACAGGGATCAGCCCTCCACTTT
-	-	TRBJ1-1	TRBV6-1	CASSEGPGWDTEAFF	TGTGCCAGCAGTGAAGGACCGGGGTGGGACACTGAAGCTTTCTTT
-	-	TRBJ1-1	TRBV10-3	CAISELGLENTEAFF	TGTGCCATCAGTGAGTTGGGACTCGAGAACACTGAAGCTTTCTTT
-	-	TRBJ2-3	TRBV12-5	CASGLVQGRTDTQYF	TGTGCTAGTGGTTTGGTACAGGGTCGAACAGATACGCAGTATTTT
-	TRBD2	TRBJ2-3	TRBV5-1	CASSLVGLAASTDTQYF	TGCGCCAGCAGCTTGGTGGGACTAGCGGCTAGCACAGATACGCAGTATTTT
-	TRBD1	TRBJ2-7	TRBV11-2	CASSASGGTYEQYF	TGTGCCAGCAGCGCGTCAGGGGGAACCTACGAGCAGTACTTC
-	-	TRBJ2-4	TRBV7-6	CASSLEEQGTKNIQYF	TGTGCCAGCAGCTTAGAGGAACAGGGTACCAAAAACATTCAGTACTTC
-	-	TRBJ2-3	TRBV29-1	CSVEGGGASTDTQYF	TGCAGCGTTGAAGGAGGGGGTGCTAGCACAGATACGCAGTATTTT
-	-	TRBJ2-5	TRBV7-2	CASSLGQNQETQYF	TGTGCCAGCAGCTTAGGGCAGAACCAAGAGACCCAGTACTTC
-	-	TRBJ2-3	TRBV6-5	CATRSTDTQYF	TGTGCCACGCGTAGCACAGATACGCAGTATTTT
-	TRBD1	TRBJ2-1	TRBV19	CATLFGQGDYNEQFF	TGTGCCACCCTTTTTGGACAGGGTGACTACAATGAGCAGTTCTTC
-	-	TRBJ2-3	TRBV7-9	CASSPSASTDTQYF	TGTGCCAGCAGCCCTAGCGCCAGCACAGATACGCAGTATTTT
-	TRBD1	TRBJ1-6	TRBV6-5	CAIRPGQSNSPLHF	TGTGCCATCAGGCCGGGACAGTCTAATTCACCCCTCCACTTT
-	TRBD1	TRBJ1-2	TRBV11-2	CASSSNRGLTNYGYTF	TGTGCCAGCAGCAGCAACAGGGGGCTCACTAACTATGGCTACACCTTC
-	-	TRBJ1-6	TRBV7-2	CATGTGTFQSPLHF	TGTGCCACCGGAACAGGGACCTTTCAGTCACCCCTCCACTTT
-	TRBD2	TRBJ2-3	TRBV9	CASSVTSASTDTQYF	TGTGCCAGCAGCGTCACTAGCGCGAGCACAGATACGCAGTATTTT
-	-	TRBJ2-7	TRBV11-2	CASSREGQIPEQYF	TGTGCCAGCAGCAGGGAAGGACAGATTCCCGAGCAGTACTTC
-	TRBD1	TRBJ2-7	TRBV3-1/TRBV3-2	CASSQATGAEQYF	TGTGCCAGCAGCCAAGCAACAGGGGCCGAGCAGTACTTC
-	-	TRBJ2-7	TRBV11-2	CASSESGIRAYEQYF	TGTGCCAGCAGCGAATCCGGGATTCGGGCCTACGAGCAGTACTTC